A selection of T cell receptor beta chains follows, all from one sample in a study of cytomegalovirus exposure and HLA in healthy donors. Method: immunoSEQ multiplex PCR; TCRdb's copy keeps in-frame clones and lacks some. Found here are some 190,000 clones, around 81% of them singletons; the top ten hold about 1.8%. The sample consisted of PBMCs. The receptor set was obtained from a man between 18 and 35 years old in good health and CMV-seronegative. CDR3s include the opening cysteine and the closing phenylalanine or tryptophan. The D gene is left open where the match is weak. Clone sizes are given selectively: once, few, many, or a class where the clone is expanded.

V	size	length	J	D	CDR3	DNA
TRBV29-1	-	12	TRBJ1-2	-	CTIGDFNYGYTF	TGCACCATCGGTGATTTTAACTATGGCTACACCTTC
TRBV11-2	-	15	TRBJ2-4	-	CASSPGTSAKNIQYF	TGTGCCAGCAGCCCAGGGACTTCAGCCAAAAACATTCAGTACTTC
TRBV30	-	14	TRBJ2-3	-	CAWSGSGEVDTQYF	TGTGCCTGGAGTGGTTCGGGAGAGGTAGATACGCAGTATTTT
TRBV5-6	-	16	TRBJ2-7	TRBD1	CASSLVDREPTGEQYF	TGTGCCAGCAGCTTGGTGGACAGGGAGCCAACGGGAGAGCAGTACTTC
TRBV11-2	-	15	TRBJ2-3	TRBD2	CASSLSGSRGDTQYF	TGTGCCAGCAGCTTAAGCGGGAGTAGGGGAGATACGCAGTATTTT
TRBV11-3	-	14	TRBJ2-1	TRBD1	CASSWGQGPHEQFF	TGTGCCAGCAGTTGGGGACAGGGGCCACATGAGCAGTTCTTC
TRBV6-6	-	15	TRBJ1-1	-	CASSYSVLANTEAFF	TGTGCCAGCAGTTACTCGGTGCTAGCGAACACTGAAGCTTTCTTT
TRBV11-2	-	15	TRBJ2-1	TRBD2	CASSPIAGSTNEQFF	TGTGCCAGCAGCCCAATAGCGGGGTCTACCAATGAGCAGTTCTTC
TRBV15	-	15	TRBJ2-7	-	CATSRVGGGPGEQYF	TGTGCCACCAGCAGAGTAGGGGGAGGGCCGGGCGAGCAGTACTTC
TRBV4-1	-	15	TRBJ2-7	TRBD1	CASSQGQGSSYEQYF	TGCGCCAGCAGCCAAGGACAGGGAAGCTCCTACGAGCAGTACTTC
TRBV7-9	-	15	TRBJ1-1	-	CASSPTRGRGTEAFF	TGTGCCAGCAGCCCCACTAGGGGGAGGGGCACTGAAGCTTTCTTT
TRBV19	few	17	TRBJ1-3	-	CASSINRAGHSGNTIYF	TGTGCCAGTAGTATTAATCGAGCAGGCCACTCTGGAAACACCATATATTTT
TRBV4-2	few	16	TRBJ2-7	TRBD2	CASSQDVPGGMYEQYF	TGTGCCAGCAGCCAAGATGTGCCGGGAGGGATGTACGAGCAGTACTTC
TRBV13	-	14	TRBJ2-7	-	CASSSSGLAYEQYF	TGTGCCAGCAGCTCCTCCGGACTTGCCTACGAGCAGTACTTC
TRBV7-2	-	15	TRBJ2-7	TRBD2	CASSPAGTSGYEQYF	TGTGCCAGCAGCCCAGCCGGGACTAGCGGCTACGAGCAGTACTTC
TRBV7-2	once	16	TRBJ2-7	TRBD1	CASSLGAGTGVGEQYF	TGTGCCAGCAGCCTCGGCGCGGGGACAGGGGTAGGCGAGCAGTACTTC
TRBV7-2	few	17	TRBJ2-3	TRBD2	CASSLALLAGSTDTQYF	TGTGCCAGCAGCTTAGCGCTTCTAGCGGGAAGCACAGATACGCAGTATTTT
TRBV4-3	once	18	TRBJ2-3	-	CASSQAPAGTESTDTQYF	TGCGCCAGCAGCCAAGCCCCGGCGGGGACAGAGAGCACAGATACGCAGTATTTT
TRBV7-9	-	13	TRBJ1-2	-	CSSSRPRGYGYTF	TGTTCCAGCAGCCGCCCCAGAGGCTATGGCTACACCTTC
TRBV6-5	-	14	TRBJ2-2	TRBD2	CASLRTSGTGELFF	TGTGCCAGCTTAAGGACTAGCGGTACCGGGGAGCTGTTTTTT
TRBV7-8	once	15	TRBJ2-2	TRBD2	CASSSSGGPTGELFF	TGTGCCAGCAGCTCAAGCGGGGGACCCACCGGGGAGCTGTTTTTT
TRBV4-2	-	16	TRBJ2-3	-	CASSQDTKRITDTQYF	TGTGCCAGCAGCCAAGATACTAAGCGTATCACAGATACGCAGTATTTT
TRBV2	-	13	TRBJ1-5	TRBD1	CASEQGGNQPQHF	TGTGCCAGCGAACAGGGGGGCAATCAGCCCCAGCATTTT
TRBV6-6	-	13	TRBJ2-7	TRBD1	CASNWDRAFEQYF	TGTGCCAGCAATTGGGACAGGGCATTCGAGCAGTACTTC
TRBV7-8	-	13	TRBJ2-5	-	CASSLDRMETQYF	TGTGCCAGCAGCTTAGACAGGATGGAGACCCAGTACTTC
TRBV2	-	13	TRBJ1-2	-	CASSVTNLYGYTF	TGTGCCAGCAGTGTTACAAACCTGTATGGCTACACCTTC
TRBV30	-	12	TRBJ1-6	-	CAWNRVRSPLHF	TGTGCCTGGAACAGGGTCCGTTCACCCCTCCACTTT
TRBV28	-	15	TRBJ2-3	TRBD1	CASSLGQGGADTQYF	TGTGCCAGCAGTTTGGGACAGGGGGGGGCAGATACGCAGTATTTT
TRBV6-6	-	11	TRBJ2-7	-	CASRQGYEQYF	TGTGCCAGCAGACAGGGTTACGAGCAGTACTTC
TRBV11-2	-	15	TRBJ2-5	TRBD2	CASSLVLAGEETQYF	TGTGCCAGCAGCTTAGTTCTAGCGGGAGAAGAGACCCAGTACTTC
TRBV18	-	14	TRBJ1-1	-	CASSPQGGDTEAFF	TGTGCCAGCTCACCACAGGGAGGGGACACTGAAGCTTTCTTT